Each of the 8 T cell receptor beta chains below was sequenced from the same sample in a study of post-analysis software for immune sequencing data. Broader study findings: Included in a set of about five TRBV segments more frequent in patients than controls were TRBV5-6, TRBV5-1 and TRBV20-1.

Which antigens these TCRs recognize remains unknown. The TCR beta cDNA libraries carried unique molecular identifiers. MiXCR, run by TCRdb on the PCR reads, gives a single entry per CDR3 protein. The data contain roughly 730,000 distinct CDR3 sequences, just under 30% of them singletons. The sequenced sample was blood. Receptors originate from a girl aged 5-17 years with multiple sclerosis.

Only a few counts were recorded for this clonotype. This chain links TRBV6-5 with TRBJ1-5; D uncertain. The CDR3 is 15 residues long. V was cut by 4 bases and J by 0 bases, with 10 bases left in between. Germline V lookup: CDR1 MNHEY, CDR2 SVGAGI. The CDR3 DNA follows: TGTGCCAGCAGTTTCCAGCCCTATAGCAATCAGCCCCAGCATTTT. Its protein is CASSFQPYSNQPQHF.

The rearrangement joins TRBV5-1 to TRBJ2-1, with D maybe TRBD2 (5 bases). V lost 6 bases, J lost 1 base, and 14 bases lay in between. The CDR3 runs to 15 residues. CDR1 is SGHRS and CDR2 is YFSETQ in the germline V gene. In DNA, the CDR3 is TGCGCCAGCACTACTAGGACGGGTTCCTACAATGAGCAGTTCTTC. It yields the protein CASTTRTGSYNEQFF.

The sample holds a few counts of this clonotype. Here the CDR3 reads CASSLGVGFYEQYF. CDR3 nucleotides: TGTGCCAGCAGCTTAGGGGTCGGGTTCTACGAGCAGTACTTC. This chain uses TRBV7-9 with TRBJ2-7; D remains ambiguous. V gave up 1 base and J gave up 3 bases, with 10 bases separating them. Germline-derived CDR1 and CDR2 are SEHNR and FQNEAQ (reference sequence). This CDR3 contains 14 residues.

On this clonotype: It may be a read error: a sequence one base away is much more abundant. V is TRBV29-1 and J is TRBJ2-3; D is uncertain. This CDR3 spans 13 amino acids. The V gene's germline CDR1 is SQVTM and CDR2 ANQGSEA. The CDR3 region is CSVRGVLTDMQYF. As DNA, the CDR3 is TGCAGCGTTCGTGGGGTCCTCACAGATATGCAGTATTTT.

The rearrangement links TRBV2 to TRBJ2-5; the D gene could be TRBD1 or TRBD2 (5 bases each). Looked up from germline, CDR1 is SNHLY and CDR2 is FYNNEI. CDR3 length: 14 residues. V was trimmed by 6 bases and J by 1 base, leaving 12 bases between them. Here the CDR3 DNA reads TGTGCCAGCAGGAGGGGTGGTAGCCAAGAGACCCAGTACTTC. This translates into CASRRGGSQETQYF.

The sample holds a few counts of this clonotype. The chain is built from TRBV2 and TRBJ2-7; D not resolved. The CDR3 covers 12 residues. Trimming stripped 5 bases from V and 5 bases from J, with 10 bases between. Germline V gene sequence: CDR1 SNHLY, CDR2 FYNNEI. CDR3: CASSPPWHEQYF. The CDR3 coding sequence is TGTGCCAGCAGTCCCCCTTGGCACGAGCAGTACTTC.

J is TRBJ1-3 and V is TRBV29-1; possible D gene TRBD1, 6 bases. Germline CDR1 SQVTM, CDR2 ANQGSEA. V lost 4 bases to trimming and J lost 8 bases, with 12 bases between them. CDR3 length equals 12 residues. DNA of the CDR3: TGCAGCGTTGCTACGGAGGGGGACACCATATATTTT. Protein sequence: CSVATEGDTIYF.

The CDR3 sequence is CASSYGQPLQEQYF. DNA for the CDR3: TGTGCCAGCAGTTATGGACAGCCACTACAAGAGCAGTACTTC. The chain joins TRBV6-5 to TRBJ2-7; tentative D call: TRBD1 (6 bases). V was clipped by 3 bases and J by 7 bases, with 16 bases between them. The CDR3 loop spans 14 amino acids. CDR1 is MNHEY, CDR2 SVGAGI, per germline.